The 11 T cell receptor beta chains below were found in one sample sequenced in a study of T cell repertoires in ileal Crohn's disease (dated by TCRdb to the late 2010s). The library was generated by the immunoSEQ multiplex PCR assay. TCRdb took over this immuneACCESS table, retaining in-frame rearrangements with V and J assigned. Such tables are incomplete; in checked studies, under half of the missing clones stem from an unresolved V gene, and the remainder is unexplained. This sample comprises some 14,000 clones, approximately 78% of them detected only once. The ten largest account for roughly 4% of the sample. Sequenced: ileal tissue. These TCRs come from an adult with Crohn's disease.

The genes are TRBV4-2 and TRBJ1-1; D may be TRBD1 (6 bases). V dropped 1 base and J dropped 1 base, with 10 bases sitting between them. Germline CDR1 LGHNA, CDR2 YNFKEQ. The CDR3 runs 15 residues. The CDR3 spells CASSQGAGANTEAFF. CDR3 sequence (DNA): TGTGCCAGCAGCCAAGGGGCAGGGGCGAACACTGAAGCTTTCTTT.

The rearrangement joins TRBV6-1 to TRBJ1-6, with a possible D match to TRBD1 (5 bases). Per the germline V gene, CDR1 is MNHNS and CDR2 is SASEGT. This CDR3 region has 15 residues. Trimming took off 6 bases at V and 1 base at J, with 10 bases between the two ends. CDR3 in amino acids: CASSVQESYNSPLHF. For the CDR3, the DNA is TGTGCCAGCAGCGTACAGGAATCCTATAATTCACCCCTCCACTTT.

This clone appeared once. This chain links TRBV7-9 with TRBJ1-6, with D tentatively TRBD1 (5 bases). With 2 bases removed from V and 9 bases from J, the gap between germline ends came to 14 bases. Germline CDR1 and CDR2: SEHNR and FQNEAQ (reference sequence). The CDR3 loop spans 15 amino acids. The CDR3 DNA is TGTGCCAGCAGCTTAAGGGCCGGGGGTCGTTCACCCCTCCACTTT. It specifies CASSLRAGGRSPLHF.

V is TRBV11-2 and J is TRBJ2-3; TRBD2 aligns across 10 bases. With V trimmed by 1 base and J by 9 bases, 7 bases remained unmatched. The germline V gene encodes CDR1 SGHAT and CDR2 FQNNGV. The CDR3 is 15 amino acids. The CDR3 coding sequence is TGTGCCAGCAGCTTAGGGAATCAACTAGCGGGGACGCAGTATTTT. This gives the protein CASSLGNQLAGTQYF.

This clone was observed a handful of times. J is TRBJ2-1 and V is TRBV5-1; 11 positions match TRBD2. The ends lost 5 bases at V and 5 bases at J; junction bases unmatched: 3. In germline, CDR1 is SGHRS, CDR2 YFSETQ. The CDR3 consists of 14 residues. CDR3 DNA sequence: TGCGCCAGCAGAATACTAGCGGGGGACAATGAGCAGTTCTTC. Protein product: CASRILAGDNEQFF.

The chain recombines TRBV28 with TRBJ1-5, with TRBD1 matching 11 bases. The germline V gene has CDR1 MDHEN and CDR2 SYDVKM. V lost 3 bases and J lost 5; bases outside the gene matches: 3. The CDR3 is made up of 15 amino acids. CDR3 region: CASSFGQGAYQPQHF. The CDR3 DNA follows: TGTGCCAGCAGTTTTGGACAGGGGGCTTATCAGCCCCAGCATTTT.

The chain uses TRBV6-6 and TRBJ1-5, with D possibly being TRBD1 (6 bases). V gave up 7 bases and J gave up 2 bases, with 18 bases separating them. This CDR3 region has 16 residues. Germline V CDR1 and CDR2: MNHNY, SVGAGI (reference sequence). The CDR3 DNA is TGTGCCAGCACTACGGGGGGCTTAGGTGGCAATCAGCCCCAGCATTTT. Translated, it gives CASTTGGLGGNQPQHF.

The chain carries TRBV11-2 and TRBJ2-1; 9 nucleotides line up with TRBD2. Trimming removed 5 bases from V and 0 bases from J; junction bases left unmatched: 5. From germline, CDR1 is SGHAT and CDR2 FQNNGV. This CDR3 is built from 16 residues. This CDR3 reads CASSTPAGGSYNEQFF. The CDR3 coding sequence is TGTGCCAGCAGCACCCCAGCGGGGGGCTCCTACAATGAGCAGTTCTTC.

This clone was counted a single time. This chain uses TRBV4-3 with TRBJ2-1; 12 bases match TRBD2. The ends lost 2 bases at V and 3 bases at J; junction bases unmatched: 5. Germline V CDR1 and CDR2: LGHNA, YSLEER. CDR3 length equals 17 residues. CDR3 nucleotides: TGCGCCAGCAGCCAACAACTAGCGGGGGGATTCTACAATGAGCAGTTCTTC. Translation: CASSQQLAGGFYNEQFF.

The V and J genes are TRBV7-9 and TRBJ1-6; 8 nucleotides line up with TRBD1. Germline V gene data show CDR1 as SEHNR and CDR2 as FQNEAQ (reference sequence). The V gene end was trimmed by 5 bases and the J gene end by 9 bases; junction bases not matched to a gene: 6. This CDR3 has 14 residues. This CDR3 is CASSLDREGSPLHF. The CDR3 DNA is TGTGCCAGCAGCCTGGACAGGGAGGGTTCACCCCTCCACTTT.

The chain recombines TRBV7-2 with TRBJ1-3; D call uncertain. CDR3 size: 14 residues. Germline CDR1 is SGHTA and CDR2 is FQGNSA. V dropped 5 bases and J dropped 0 bases, with 8 bases sitting between them. CDR3 in DNA: TGTGCCAGCAGCCGGACTACCTCTGGAAACACCATATATTTT. It is translated as CASSRTTSGNTIYF.